The 3 T cell receptor beta chains presented below share a single source sample, sequenced in a study of blood T cell repertoires in COVID-19 (dated by TCRdb to the early 2020s). The protocol used for the library was the immunoSEQ multiplex PCR assay. TCRdb stores this immuneACCESS table with in-frame sequences only. Part of the clones is absent; in the studies checked, under half of the shortfall reflects unresolved V genes, and no reason is known for the rest. The sample records 50,000 to 60,000 clones, approximately 89% of which are singletons. Together, the top ten hold roughly 10% of the sample. The sequenced sample consisted of peripheral blood. These receptors were obtained from an elderly man with active or convalescent COVID-19.

The chain couples TRBV5-1 to TRBJ2-3; the D gene is possibly TRBD1 (6 bases). This CDR3 is built from 14 residues. V was pared by 2 bases and J by 4 bases, with 11 bases between. The germline gives CDR1 SGHRS, CDR2 YFSETQ. The CDR3 coding sequence is TGCGCCAGCAGCTTACGACAGGCCCCAGATACGCAGTATTTT. Translating it yields CASSLRQAPDTQYF.

The chain recombines TRBV27 with TRBJ1-5; D is possibly TRBD1 (6 bases). Per germline, CDR1 MNHEY and CDR2 SMNVEV (reference sequence). The V end lost 1 base, the J end lost 4 bases, and 20 bases lay between the germline ends. CDR3 length equals 18 residues. The DNA for the CDR3 is TGTGCCAGCAGTTTATTTTATGGCGTAGGACAGATAAATCAGCCCCAGCATTTT. Residues: CASSLFYGVGQINQPQHF.

The gene calls are TRBV28 and TRBJ2-4, with D uncertain. V shed 1 base and J shed 6 bases, with 16 bases lying between them. In germline, CDR1 is MDHEN, CDR2 SYDVKM. The CDR3 is 16 residues long. As DNA, the CDR3 is TGTGCCAGCAGTTTATATGGAGATCCAATATCAAACATTCAGTACTTC. Its protein is CASSLYGDPISNIQYF.